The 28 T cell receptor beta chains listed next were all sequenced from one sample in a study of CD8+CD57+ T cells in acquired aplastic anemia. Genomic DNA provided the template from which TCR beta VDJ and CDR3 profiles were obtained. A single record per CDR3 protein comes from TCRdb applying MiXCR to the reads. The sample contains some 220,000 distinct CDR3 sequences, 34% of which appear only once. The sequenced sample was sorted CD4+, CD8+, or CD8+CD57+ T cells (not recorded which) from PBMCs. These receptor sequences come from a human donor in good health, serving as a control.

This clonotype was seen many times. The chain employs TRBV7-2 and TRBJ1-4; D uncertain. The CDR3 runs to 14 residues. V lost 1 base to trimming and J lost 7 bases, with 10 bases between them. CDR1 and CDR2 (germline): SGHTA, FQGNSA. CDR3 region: CASSLDPQSEKLFF. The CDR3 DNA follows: TGTGCCAGCAGCTTAGATCCCCAGTCTGAAAAACTGTTTTTT.

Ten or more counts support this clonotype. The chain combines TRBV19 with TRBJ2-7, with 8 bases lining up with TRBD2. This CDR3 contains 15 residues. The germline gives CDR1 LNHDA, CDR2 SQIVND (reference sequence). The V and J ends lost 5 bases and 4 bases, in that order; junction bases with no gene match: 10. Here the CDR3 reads CASSPRGGARYEQYF. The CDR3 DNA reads TGTGCCAGTAGTCCCCGGGGGGGGGCGAGATACGAGCAGTACTTC.

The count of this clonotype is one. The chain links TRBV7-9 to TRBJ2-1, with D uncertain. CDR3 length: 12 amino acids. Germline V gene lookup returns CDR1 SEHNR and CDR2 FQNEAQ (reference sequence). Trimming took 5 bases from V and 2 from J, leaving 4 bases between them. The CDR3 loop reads CASSRPYNEQFF. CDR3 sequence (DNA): TGTGCCAGCAGCCGACCCTACAATGAGCAGTTCTTC. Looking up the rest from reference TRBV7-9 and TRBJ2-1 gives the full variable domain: DTGVSQNPRHKITKRGQNVTFRCDPISEHNRLYWYRQTLGQGPEFLTYFQNEAQLEKSRLLSDRFSAERPKGSFSTLEIQRTEQGDSAMYLCASSRPYNEQFFGPGTRLTVL.

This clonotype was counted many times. The CDR3 region is CSASQGAGYTF. The CDR3 DNA reads TGCAGCGCTTCACAGGGGGCTGGCTACACCTTC. The chain employs TRBV29-1 and TRBJ1-2, with TRBD1 matching 9 bases. V shed 7 bases and J 7 bases; nucleotides not matched to a gene: 4. The CDR3 loop spans 11 amino acids. Germline CDR1 and CDR2: SQVTM and ANQGSEA.

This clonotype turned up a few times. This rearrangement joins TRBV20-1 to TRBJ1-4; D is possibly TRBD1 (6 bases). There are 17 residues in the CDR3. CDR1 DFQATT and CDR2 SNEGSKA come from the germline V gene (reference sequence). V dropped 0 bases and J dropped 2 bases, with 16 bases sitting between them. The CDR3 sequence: CSARDRWGLRTNEKLFF. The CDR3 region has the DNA TGCAGTGCTAGAGATCGATGGGGGCTAAGGACTAATGAAAAACTGTTTTTT.

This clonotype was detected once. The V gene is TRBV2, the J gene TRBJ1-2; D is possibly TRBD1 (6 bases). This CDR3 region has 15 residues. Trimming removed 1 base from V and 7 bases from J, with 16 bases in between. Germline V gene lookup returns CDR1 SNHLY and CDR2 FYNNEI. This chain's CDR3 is CASSEGDIQPIGYTF. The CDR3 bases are TGTGCCAGCAGTGAAGGGGACATCCAACCTATTGGCTACACCTTC.

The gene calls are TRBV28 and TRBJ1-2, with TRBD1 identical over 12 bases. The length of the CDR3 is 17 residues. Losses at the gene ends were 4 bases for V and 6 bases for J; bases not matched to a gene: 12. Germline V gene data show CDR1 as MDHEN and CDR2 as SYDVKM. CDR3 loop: CASSYSGTGGAKHGYTF. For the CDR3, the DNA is TGTGCCAGCAGTTACTCCGGGACAGGGGGCGCGAAACATGGCTACACCTTC.

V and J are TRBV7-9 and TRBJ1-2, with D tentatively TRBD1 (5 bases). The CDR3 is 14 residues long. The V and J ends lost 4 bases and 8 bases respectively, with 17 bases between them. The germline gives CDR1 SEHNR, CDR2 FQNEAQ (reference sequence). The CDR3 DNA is TGTGCCAGCAGCTCCTCCACAGGATCCCGCGGCTACACCTTC. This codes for CASSSSTGSRGYTF.

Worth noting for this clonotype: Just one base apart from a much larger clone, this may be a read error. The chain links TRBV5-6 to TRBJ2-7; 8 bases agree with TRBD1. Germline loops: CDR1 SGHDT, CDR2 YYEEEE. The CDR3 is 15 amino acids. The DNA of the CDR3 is TGTGCCAGCAGCGTGGGGGCAGGGGGCCCCTACGAGCAGTGCTTC. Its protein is CASSVGAGGPYEQCF.

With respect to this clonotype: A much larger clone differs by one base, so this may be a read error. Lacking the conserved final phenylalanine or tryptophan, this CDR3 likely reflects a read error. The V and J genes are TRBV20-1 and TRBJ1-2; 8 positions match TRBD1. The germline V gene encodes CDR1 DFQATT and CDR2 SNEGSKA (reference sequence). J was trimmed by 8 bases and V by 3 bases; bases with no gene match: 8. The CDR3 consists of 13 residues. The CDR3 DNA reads TGCAGTGCTAGGTCGGACAGGGCCGGCGGCTACACCTCC. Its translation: CSARSDRAGGYTS.

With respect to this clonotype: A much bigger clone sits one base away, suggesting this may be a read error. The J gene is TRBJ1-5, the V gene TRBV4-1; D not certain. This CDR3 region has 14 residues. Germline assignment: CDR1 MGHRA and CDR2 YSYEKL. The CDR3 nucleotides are TGCGCCGGCAGCCACGAGGGCCCAAATCAGCCCCAGCATTTT. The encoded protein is CAGSHEGPNQPQHF.

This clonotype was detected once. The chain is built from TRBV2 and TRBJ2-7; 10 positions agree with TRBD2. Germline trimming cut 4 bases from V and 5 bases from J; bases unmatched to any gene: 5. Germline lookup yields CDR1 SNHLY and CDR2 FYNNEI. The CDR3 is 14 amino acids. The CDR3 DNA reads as TGTGCCAGCAGTGGGGGGACTAGCGATCACGAGCAGTACTTC. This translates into CASSGGTSDHEQYF.

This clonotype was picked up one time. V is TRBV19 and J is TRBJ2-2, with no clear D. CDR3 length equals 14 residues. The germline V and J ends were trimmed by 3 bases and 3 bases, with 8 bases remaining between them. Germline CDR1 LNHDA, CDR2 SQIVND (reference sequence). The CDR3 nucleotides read TGTGCCAGTAGTATGTTGGAAGACACCGGGGAGCTGTTTTTT. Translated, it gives CASSMLEDTGELFF. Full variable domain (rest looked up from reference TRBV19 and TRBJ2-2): DGGITQSPKYLFRKEGQNVTLSCEQNLNHDAMYWYRQDPGQGLRLIYYSQIVNDFQKGDIAEGYSVSREKKESFPLTVTSAQKNPTAFYLCASSMLEDTGELFFGEGSRLTVL.

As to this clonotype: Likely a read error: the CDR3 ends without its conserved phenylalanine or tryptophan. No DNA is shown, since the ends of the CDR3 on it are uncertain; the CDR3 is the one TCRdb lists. Here the CDR3 reads CASSEALH. This rearrangement joins TRBV6-1 to TRBJ1-1. CDR1 is MNHNS, CDR2 SASEGT, per germline. 8 amino acids form the CDR3, both terminal residues included.

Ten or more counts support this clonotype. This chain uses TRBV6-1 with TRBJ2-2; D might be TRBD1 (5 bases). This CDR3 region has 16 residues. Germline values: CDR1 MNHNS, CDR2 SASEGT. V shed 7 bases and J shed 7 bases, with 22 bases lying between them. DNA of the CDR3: TGTGCCAGCACTAGTACAGGACAAGGCCGGAGCGGGGAGCTGTTTTTT. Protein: CASTSTGQGRSGELFF.

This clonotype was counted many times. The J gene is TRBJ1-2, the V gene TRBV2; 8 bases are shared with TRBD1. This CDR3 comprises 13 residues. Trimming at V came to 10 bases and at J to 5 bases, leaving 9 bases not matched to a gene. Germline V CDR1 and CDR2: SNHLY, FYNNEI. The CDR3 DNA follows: TGTGCCATTAGAACCGGGACAGGATATGGCTACACCTTC. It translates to CAIRTGTGYGYTF.

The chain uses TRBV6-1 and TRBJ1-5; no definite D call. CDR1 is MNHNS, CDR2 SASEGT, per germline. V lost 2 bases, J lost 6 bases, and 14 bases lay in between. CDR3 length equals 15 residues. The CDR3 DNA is TGTGCCAGCAGTGAACCCCGACGTGTGAGTCAGCCCCAGCATTTT. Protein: CASSEPRRVSQPQHF.

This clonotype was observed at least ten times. CDR3 sequence reads: CASTTGTGSIQPQHF. The CDR3, as DNA: TGTGCCAGCACCACCGGGACAGGGTCGATTCAGCCCCAGCATTTT. The chain carries TRBV5-8 and TRBJ1-5; 9 bases are shared with TRBD1. The CDR3 runs 15 residues. CDR1 is SGHTS, CDR2 YDEGEE, per germline. The V segment lost 6 bases and the J segment 6 bases; nucleotides outside the gene matches: 10.

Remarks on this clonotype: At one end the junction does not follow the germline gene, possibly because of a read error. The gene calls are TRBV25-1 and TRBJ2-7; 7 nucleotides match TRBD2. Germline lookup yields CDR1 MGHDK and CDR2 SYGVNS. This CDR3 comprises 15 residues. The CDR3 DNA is TGCGCCAGCAGCACCGGACAAGCGGGAAGGTACGAGCAGTACTTC. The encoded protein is CASSTGQAGRYEQYF.

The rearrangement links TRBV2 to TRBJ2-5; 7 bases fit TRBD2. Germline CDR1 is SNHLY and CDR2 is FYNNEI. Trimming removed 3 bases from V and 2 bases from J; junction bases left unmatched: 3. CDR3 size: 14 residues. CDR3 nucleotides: TGTGCCAGCAGTGAGGTGCGGGGGCAAGAGACCCAGTACTTC. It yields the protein CASSEVRGQETQYF. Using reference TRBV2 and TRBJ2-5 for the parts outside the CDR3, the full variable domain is EPEVTQTPSHQVTQMGQEVILRCVPISNHLYFYWYRQILGQKVEFLVSFYNNEISEKSEIFDDQFSVERPDGSNFTLKIRSTKLEDSAMYFCASSEVRGQETQYFGPGTRLLVL.

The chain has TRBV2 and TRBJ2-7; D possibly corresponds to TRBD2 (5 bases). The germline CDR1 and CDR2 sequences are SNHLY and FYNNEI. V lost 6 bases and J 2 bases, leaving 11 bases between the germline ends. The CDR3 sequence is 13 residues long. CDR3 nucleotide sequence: TGTGCCAGCAGGAGGACTCTCACCTACGAGCAGTACTTC. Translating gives CASRRTLTYEQYF.

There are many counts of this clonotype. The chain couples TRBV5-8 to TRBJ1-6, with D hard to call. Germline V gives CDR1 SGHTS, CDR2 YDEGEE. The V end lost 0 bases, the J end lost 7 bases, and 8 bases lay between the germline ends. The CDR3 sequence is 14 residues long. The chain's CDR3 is CASSLDPLNSPLHF. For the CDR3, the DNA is TGTGCCAGCAGCTTGGATCCTTTGAATTCACCCCTCCACTTT.

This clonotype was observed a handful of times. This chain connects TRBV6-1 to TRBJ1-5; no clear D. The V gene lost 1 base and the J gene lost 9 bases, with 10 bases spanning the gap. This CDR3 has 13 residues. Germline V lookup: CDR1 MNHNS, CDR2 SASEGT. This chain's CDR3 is CASSEGPARPQHF. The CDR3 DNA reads TGTGCCAGCAGTGAAGGCCCGGCCAGGCCCCAGCATTTT.

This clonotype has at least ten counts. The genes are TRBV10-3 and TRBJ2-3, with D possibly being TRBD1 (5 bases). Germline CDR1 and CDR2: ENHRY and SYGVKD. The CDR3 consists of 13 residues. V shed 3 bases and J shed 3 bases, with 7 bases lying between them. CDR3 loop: CAISDRVTDTQYF. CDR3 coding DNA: TGTGCCATCAGTGACAGGGTAACAGATACGCAGTATTTT.

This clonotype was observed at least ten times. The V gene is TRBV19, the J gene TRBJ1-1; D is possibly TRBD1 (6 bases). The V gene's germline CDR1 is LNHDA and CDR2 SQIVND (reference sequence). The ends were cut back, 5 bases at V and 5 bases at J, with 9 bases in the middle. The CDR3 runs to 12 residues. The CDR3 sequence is CASSLGATEAFF. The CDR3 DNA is TGTGCCAGTAGTCTGGGGGCGACTGAAGCTTTCTTT.

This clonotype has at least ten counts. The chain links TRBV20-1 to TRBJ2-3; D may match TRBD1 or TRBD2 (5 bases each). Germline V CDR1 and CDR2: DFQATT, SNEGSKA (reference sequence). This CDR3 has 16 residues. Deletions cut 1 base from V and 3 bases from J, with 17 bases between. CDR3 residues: CSARVAGAPRTDTQYF. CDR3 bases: TGCAGTGCTAGAGTGGCCGGGGCTCCAAGGACAGATACGCAGTATTTT.

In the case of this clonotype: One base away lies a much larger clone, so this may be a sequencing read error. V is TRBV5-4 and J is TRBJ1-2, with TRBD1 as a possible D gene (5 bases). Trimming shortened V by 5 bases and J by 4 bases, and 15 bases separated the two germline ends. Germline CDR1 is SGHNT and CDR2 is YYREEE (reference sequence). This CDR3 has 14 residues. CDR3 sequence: CASSAKDTSYGYTF. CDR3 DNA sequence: TGTGCCAGCAGTGCCAAGGACACCAGCTATGGCTACACCTTC.

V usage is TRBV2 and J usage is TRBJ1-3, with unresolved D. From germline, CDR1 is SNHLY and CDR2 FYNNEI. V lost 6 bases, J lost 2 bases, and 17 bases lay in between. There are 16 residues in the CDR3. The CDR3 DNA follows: TGTGCCAGCAGGCGGGCCAATGTTAACCCTGGAAACACCATATATTTT. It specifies CASRRANVNPGNTIYF. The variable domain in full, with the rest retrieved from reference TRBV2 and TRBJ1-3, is EPEVTQTPSHQVTQMGQEVILRCVPISNHLYFYWYRQILGQKVEFLVSFYNNEISEKSEIFDDQFSVERPDGSNFTLKIRSTKLEDSAMYFCASRRANVNPGNTIYFGEGSWLTVV.